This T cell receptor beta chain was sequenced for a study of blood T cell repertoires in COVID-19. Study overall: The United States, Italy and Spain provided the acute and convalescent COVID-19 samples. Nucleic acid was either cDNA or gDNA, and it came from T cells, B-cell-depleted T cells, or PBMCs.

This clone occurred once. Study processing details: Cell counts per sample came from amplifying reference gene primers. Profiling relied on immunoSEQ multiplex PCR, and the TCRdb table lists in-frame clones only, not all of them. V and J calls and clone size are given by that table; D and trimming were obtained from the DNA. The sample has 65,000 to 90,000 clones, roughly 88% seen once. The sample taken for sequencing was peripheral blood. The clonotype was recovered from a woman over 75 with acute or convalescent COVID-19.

The CDR3: CASSLVRGSSYEQYF. CDR3 DNA sequence: TGTGCCAGCAGCTTAGTGAGAGGCTCATCCTACGAGCAGTACTTC. This chain links TRBV7-2 with TRBJ2-7; no clear D gene. Germline V CDR1 and CDR2: SGHTA, FQGNSA. V lost 1 base and J lost 1, with 11 bases in between. The CDR3 loop spans 15 amino acids.